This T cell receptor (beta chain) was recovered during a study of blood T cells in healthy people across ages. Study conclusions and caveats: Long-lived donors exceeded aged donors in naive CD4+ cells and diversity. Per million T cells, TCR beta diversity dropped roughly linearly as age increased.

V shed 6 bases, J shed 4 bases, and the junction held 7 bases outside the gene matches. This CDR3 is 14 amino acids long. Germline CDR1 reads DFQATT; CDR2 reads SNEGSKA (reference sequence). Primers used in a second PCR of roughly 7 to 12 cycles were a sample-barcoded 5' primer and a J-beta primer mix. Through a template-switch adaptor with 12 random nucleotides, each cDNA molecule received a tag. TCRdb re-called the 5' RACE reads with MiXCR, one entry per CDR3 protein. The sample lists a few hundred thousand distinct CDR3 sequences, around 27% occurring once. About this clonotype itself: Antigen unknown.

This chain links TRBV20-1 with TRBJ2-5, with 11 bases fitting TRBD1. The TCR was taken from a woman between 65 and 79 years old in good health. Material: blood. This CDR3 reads CSAKDRGRRETQYF. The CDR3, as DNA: TGCAGTGCAAAGGACAGGGGGCGGAGAGAGACCCAGTACTTC.